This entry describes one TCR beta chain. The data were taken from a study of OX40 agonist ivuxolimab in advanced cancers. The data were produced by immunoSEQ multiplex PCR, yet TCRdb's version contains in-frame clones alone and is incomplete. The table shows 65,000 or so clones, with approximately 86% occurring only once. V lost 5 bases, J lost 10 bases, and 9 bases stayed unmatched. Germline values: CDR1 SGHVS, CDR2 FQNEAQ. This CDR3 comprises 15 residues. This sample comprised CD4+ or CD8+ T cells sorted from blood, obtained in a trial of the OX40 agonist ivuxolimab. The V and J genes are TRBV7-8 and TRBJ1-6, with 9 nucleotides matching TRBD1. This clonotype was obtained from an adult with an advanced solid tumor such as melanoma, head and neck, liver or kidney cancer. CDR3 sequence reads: CASSRTGTGNSPLHF. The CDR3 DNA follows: TGTGCCAGCAGCCGGACCGGGACAGGGAACTCACCCCTCCACTTT. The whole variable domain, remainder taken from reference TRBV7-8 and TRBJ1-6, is GAGVSQSPRYKVAKRGQDVALRCDPISGHVSLFWYQQALGQGPEFLTYFQNEAQLDKSGLPSDRFFAERPEGSVSTLKIQRTQQEDSAVYLCASSRTGTGNSPLHFGNGTRLTVT.